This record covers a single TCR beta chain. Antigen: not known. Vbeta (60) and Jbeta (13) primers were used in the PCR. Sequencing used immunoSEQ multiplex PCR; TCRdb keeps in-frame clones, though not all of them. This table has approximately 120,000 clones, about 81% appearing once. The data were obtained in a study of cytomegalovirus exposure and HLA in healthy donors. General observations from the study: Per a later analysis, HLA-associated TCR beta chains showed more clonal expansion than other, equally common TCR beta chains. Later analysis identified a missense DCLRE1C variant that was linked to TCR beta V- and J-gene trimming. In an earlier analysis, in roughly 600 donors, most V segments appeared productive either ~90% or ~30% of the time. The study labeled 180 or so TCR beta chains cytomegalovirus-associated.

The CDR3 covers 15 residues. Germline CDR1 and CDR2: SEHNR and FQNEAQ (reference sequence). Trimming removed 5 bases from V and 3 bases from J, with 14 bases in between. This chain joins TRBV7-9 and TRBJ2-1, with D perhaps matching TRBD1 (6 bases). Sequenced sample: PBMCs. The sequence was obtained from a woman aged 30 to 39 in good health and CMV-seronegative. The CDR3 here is CASSPRGSGYNEQFF. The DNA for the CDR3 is TGTGCCAGCAGCCCCAGGGGATCGGGCTACAATGAGCAGTTCTTC.